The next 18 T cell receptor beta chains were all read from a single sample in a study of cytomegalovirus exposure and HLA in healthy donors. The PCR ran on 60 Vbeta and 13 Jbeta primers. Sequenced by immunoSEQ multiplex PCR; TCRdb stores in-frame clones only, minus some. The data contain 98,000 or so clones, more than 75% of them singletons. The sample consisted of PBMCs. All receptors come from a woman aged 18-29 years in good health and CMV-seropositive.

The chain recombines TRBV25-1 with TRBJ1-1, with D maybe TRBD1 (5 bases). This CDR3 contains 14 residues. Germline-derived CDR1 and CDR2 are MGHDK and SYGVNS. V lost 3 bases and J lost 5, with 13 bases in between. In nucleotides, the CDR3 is TGTGCCAGCAGTGACAGGGTTCAGATTACTGAAGCTTTCTTT. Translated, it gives CASSDRVQITEAFF.

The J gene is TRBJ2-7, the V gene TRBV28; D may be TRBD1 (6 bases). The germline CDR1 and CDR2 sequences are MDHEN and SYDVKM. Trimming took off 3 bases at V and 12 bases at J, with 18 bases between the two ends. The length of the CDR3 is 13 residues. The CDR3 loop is CASSLVPGQSSYF. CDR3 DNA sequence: TGTGCCAGCAGTTTGGTTCCCGGACAGTCTTCGTACTTC.

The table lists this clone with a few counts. The CDR3 DNA follows: TGTGCCACCCTGACAGGGGGGGGCTCCTGGGAAAAACTGTTTTTT. Amino acids: CATLTGGGSWEKLFF. This chain joins TRBV6-1 and TRBJ1-4; 9 positions match TRBD1. The germline V gene has CDR1 MNHNS and CDR2 SASEGT. The CDR3 is made up of 15 amino acids. The J segment lost 8 bases and the V segment lost 10 bases, leaving 14 bases of the junction unmatched.

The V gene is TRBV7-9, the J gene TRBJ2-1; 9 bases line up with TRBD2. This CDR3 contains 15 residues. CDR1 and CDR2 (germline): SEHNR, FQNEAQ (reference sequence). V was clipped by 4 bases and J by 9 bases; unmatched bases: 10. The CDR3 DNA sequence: TGTGCCAGCAGCTACCCCGGGACTAGCCTGGTTGAGCAGTTCTTC. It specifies CASSYPGTSLVEQFF.

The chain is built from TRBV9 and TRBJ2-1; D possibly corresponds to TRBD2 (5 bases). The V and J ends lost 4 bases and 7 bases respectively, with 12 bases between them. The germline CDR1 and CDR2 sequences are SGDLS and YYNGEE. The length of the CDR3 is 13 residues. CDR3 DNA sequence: TGTGCCAGCAGCCGGGATGGGAGAAATGAGCAGTTCTTC. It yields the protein CASSRDGRNEQFF.

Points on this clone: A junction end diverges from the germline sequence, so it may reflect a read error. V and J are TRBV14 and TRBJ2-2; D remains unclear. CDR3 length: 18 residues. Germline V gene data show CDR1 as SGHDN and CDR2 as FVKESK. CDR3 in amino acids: CAISQDRGVGLDAGELFF. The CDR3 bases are TGTGCCATCAGCCAAGATCGAGGAGTGGGTTTAGACGCCGGGGAGCTGTTTTTT.

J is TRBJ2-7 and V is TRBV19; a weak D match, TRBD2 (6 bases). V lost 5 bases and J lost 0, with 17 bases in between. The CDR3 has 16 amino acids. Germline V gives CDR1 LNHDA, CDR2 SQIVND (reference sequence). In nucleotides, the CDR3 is TGTGCCAGTAGTCAATATTATGGGGGGAGCTCCTACGAGCAGTACTTC. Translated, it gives CASSQYYGGSSYEQYF.

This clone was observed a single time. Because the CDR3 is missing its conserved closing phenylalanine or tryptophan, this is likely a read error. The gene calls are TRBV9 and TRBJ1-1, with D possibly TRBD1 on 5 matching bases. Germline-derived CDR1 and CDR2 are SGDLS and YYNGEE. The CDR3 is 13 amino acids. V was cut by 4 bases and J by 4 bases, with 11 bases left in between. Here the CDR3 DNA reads TGTGCCAGCAGCCTCGGGGGGGGCACTGAAGCTTTCGTT. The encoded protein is CASSLGGGTEAFV.

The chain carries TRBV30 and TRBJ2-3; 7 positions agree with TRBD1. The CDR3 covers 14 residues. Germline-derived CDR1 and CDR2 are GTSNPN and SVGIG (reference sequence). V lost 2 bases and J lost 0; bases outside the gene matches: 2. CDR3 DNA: TGTGCCTGGAGTCGGGGACAGAGCACAGATACGCAGTATTTT. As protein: CAWSRGQSTDTQYF. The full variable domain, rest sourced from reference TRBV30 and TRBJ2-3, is SQTIHQWPATLVQPVGSPLSLECTVEGTSNPNLYWYRQAAGRGLQLLFYSVGIGQISSEVPQNLSASRPQDRQFILSSKKLLLSDSGFYLCAWSRGQSTDTQYFGPGTRLTVL.

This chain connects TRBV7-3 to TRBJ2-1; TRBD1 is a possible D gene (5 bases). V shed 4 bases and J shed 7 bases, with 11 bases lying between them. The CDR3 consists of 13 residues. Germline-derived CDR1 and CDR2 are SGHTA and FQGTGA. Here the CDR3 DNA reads TGTGCCAGCAGCTCCCAGGGTGGGAATGAGCAGTTCTTC. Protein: CASSSQGGNEQFF.

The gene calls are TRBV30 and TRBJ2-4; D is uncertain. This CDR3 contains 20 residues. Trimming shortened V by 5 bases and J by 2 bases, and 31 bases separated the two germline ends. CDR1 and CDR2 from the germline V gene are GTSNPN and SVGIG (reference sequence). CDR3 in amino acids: CAWGAVALVRIWQTKNIQYF. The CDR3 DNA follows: TGTGCCTGGGGAGCCGTGGCCTTGGTCCGGATTTGGCAAACCAAAAACATTCAGTACTTC.

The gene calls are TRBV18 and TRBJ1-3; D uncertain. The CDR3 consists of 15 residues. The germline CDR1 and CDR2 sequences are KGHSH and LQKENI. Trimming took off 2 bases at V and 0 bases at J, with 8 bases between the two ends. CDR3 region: CASSPIQNSGNTIYF. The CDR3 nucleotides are TGTGCCAGCTCACCAATACAGAACTCTGGAAACACCATATATTTT.

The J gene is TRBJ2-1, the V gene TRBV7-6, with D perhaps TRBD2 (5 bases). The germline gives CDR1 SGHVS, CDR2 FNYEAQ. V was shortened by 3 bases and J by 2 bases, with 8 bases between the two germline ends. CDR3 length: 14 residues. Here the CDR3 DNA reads TGTGCCAGCAGCTTGCTAGCAGCCTACAATGAGCAGTTCTTC. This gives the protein CASSLLAAYNEQFF. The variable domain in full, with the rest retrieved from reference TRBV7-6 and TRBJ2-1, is GAGVSQSPRYKVTKRGQDVALRCDPISGHVSLYWYRQALGQGPEFLTYFNYEAQQDKSGLPNDRFSAERPEGSISTLTIQRTEQRDSAMYRCASSLLAAYNEQFFGPGTRLTVL.

The chain's CDR3 is CASSQGGQGREKLFF. CDR3 DNA sequence: TGCGCCAGCAGCCAAGGGGGACAGGGGCGAGAAAAACTGTTTTTT. The chain joins TRBV4-1 to TRBJ1-4, with 10 bases lining up with TRBD1. Germline V lookup: CDR1 MGHRA, CDR2 YSYEKL. The CDR3 length is 15 residues. V trimming: 1 base; J trimming: 8 bases; junction bases outside the gene matches: 4.

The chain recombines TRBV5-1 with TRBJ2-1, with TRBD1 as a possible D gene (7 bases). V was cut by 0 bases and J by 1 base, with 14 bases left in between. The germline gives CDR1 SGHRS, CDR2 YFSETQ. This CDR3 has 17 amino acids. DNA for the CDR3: TGCGCCAGCAGCTTGGCGGGGGAACAGGGGTCCTACAATGAGCAGTTCTTC. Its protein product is CASSLAGEQGSYNEQFF.

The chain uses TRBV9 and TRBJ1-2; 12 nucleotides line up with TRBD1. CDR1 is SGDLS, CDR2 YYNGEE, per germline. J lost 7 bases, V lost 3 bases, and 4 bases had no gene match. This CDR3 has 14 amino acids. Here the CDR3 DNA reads TGTGCCAGCAGCGCCGGGACAGGGGGCGCTGGCTACACCTTC. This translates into CASSAGTGGAGYTF.

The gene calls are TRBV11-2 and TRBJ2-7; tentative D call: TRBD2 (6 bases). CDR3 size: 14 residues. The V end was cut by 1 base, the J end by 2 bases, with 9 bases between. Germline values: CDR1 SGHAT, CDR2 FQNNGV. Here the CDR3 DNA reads TGTGCCAGCAGCTTAGCGGGAGAAACCTACGAGCAGTACTTC. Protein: CASSLAGETYEQYF.

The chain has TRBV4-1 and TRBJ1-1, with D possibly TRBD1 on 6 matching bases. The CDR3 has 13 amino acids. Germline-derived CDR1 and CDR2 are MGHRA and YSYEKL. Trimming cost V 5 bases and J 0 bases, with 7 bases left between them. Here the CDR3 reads CASSGQMNTEAFF. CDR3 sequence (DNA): TGCGCCAGCAGCGGACAGATGAACACTGAAGCTTTCTTT.